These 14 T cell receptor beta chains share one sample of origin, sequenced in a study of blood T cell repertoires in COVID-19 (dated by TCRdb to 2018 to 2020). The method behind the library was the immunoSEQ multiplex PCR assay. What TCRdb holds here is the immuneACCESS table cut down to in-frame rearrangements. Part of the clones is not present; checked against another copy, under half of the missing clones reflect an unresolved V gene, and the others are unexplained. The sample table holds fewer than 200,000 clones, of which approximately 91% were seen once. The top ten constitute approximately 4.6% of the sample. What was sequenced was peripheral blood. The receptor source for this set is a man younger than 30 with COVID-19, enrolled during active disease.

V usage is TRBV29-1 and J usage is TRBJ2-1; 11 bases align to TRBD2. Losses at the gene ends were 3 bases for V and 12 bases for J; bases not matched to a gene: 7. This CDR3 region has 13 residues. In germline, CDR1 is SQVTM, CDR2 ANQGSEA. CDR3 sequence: CSVDDVLAGGQFF. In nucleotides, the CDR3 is TGCAGCGTTGATGATGTGCTAGCGGGAGGGCAGTTCTTC.

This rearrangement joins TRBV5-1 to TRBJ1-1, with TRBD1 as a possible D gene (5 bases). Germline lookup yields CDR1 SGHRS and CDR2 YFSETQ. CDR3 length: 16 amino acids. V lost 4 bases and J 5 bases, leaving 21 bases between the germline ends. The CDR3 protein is CASSLGTSDAGTEAFF. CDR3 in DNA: TGCGCCAGCAGCCTAGGGACGTCCGATGCGGGGACTGAAGCTTTCTTT.

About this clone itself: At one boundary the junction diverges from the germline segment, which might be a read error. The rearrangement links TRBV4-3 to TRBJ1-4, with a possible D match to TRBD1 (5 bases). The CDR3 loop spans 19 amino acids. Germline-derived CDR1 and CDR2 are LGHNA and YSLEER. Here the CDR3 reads CASSQEPRASLYPNEKLLF. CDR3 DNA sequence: TGCGCCAGCAGCCAAGAACCCAGGGCCTCGCTCTACCCCAATGAAAAACTGCTTTTT.

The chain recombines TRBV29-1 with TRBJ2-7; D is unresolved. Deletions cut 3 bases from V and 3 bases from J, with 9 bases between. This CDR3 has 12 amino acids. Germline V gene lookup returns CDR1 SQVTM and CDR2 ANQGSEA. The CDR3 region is CSVEGSNYEQYF. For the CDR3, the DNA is TGCAGCGTTGAGGGCAGCAACTACGAGCAGTACTTC.

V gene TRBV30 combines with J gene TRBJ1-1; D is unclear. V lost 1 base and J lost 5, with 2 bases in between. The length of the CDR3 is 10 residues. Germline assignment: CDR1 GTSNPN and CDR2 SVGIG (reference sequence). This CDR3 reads CAWSATEAFF. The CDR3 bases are TGTGCCTGGAGTGCAACTGAAGCTTTCTTT.

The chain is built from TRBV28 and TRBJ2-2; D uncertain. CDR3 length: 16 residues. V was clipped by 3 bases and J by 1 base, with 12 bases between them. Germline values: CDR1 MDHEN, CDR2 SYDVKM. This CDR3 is CASSFPRARNTGELFF. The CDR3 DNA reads TGTGCCAGCAGTTTCCCCCGCGCACGGAACACCGGGGAGCTGTTTTTT.

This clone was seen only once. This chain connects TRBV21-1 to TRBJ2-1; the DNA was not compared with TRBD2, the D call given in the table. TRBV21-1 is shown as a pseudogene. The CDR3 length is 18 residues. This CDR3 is CASSPPAGLAGEACEQFF. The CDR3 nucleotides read TGTGCCAGCAGCCCCCCTGCGGGACTAGCGGGAGAGGCATGTGAGCAGTTCTTC.

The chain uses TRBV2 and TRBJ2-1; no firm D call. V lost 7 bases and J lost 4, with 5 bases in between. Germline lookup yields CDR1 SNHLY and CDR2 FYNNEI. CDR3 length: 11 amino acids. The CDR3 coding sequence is TGTGCCAGCACAAATTACAATGAGCAGTTCTTC. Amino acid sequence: CASTNYNEQFF.

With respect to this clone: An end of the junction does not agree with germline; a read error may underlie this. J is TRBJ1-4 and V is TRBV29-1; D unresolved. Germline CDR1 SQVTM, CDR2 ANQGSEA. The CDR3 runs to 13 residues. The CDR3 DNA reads TGCAGCGGGAGAGTTGCAACTAATGAAAAACTGCTTTTT. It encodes CSGRVATNEKLLF.

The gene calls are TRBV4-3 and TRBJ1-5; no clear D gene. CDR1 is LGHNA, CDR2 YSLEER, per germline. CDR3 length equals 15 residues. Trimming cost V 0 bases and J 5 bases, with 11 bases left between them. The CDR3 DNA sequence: TGCGCCAGCAGCCAAGATTGGCAGAACCATCAGCCCCAGCATTTT. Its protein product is CASSQDWQNHQPQHF.

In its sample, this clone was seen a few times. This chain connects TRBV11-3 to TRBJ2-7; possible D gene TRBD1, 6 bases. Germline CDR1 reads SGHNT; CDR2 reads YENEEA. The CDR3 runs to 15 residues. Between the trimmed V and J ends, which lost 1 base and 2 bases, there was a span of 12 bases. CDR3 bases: TGTGCCAGCAGCTTAGGAGCAGGGGCCGCCTACGAGCAGTACTTC. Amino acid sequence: CASSLGAGAAYEQYF.

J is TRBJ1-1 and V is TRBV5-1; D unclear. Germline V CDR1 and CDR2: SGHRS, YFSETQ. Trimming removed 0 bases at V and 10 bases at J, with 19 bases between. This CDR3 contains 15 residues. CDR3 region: CASSLDWVLPRAAFF. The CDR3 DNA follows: TGCGCCAGCAGCTTGGATTGGGTCCTCCCGCGGGCAGCTTTCTTT.

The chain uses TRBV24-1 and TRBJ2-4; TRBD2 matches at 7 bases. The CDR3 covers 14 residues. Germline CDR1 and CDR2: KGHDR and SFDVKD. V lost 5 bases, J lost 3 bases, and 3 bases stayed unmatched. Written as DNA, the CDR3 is TGTGCCACCAGTGCCGGGGGGAGCAAAAACATTCAGTACTTC. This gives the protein CATSAGGSKNIQYF.

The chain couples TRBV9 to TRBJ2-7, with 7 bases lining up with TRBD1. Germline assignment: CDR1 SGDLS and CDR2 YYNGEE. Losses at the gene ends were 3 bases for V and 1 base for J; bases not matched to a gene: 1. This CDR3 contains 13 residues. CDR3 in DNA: TGTGCCAGCAGCGCGGGACAGTCCTACGAGCAGTACTTC. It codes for CASSAGQSYEQYF.